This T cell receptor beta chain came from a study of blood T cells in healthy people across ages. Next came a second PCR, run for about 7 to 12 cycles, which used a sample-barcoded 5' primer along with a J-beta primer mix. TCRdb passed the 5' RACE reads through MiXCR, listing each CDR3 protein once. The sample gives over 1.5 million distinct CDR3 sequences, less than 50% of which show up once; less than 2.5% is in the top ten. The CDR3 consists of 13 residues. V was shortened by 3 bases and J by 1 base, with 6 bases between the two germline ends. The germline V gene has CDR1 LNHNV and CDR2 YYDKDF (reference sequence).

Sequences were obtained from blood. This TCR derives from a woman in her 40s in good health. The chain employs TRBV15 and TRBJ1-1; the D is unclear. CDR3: CATSSKQNTEAFF. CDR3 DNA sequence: TGTGCCACCAGCAGCAAACAGAACACTGAAGCTTTCTTT.